The 18 T cell receptor beta chains below all came from one sample that was sequenced in a study of blood T cell repertoires in COVID-19. Assay used: immunoSEQ multiplex PCR; TCRdb lists only in-frame clones, some missing. The repertoire holds around 200,000 clones, with approximately 80% as singletons. Sequenced sample: peripheral blood. The receptors shown here come from a woman aged 35 to 49 with COVID-19, enrolled during active disease.

The gene calls are TRBV19 and TRBJ1-2; TRBD1 matches 8 bases. This CDR3 has 14 amino acids. Germline lookup yields CDR1 LNHDA and CDR2 SQIVND (reference sequence). The V segment lost 7 bases and the J segment 4 bases; nucleotides outside the gene matches: 8. Here the CDR3 reads CASTHGQGSYGYTF. The CDR3 DNA is TGTGCCAGTACCCACGGACAGGGTTCCTATGGCTACACCTTC.

This chain uses TRBV28 with TRBJ2-5, with D maybe TRBD1 (5 bases). V shed 3 bases and J shed 5 bases, with 16 bases lying between them. The CDR3 has 15 residues. The germline gives CDR1 MDHEN, CDR2 SYDVKM. DNA of the CDR3: TGTGCCAGCAGTTTGCCCCTTCCAGGGATGGAGACCCAGTACTTC. It specifies CASSLPLPGMETQYF.

This sequence joins TRBV9 and TRBJ1-2, with TRBD1 identical over 7 bases. Per germline, CDR1 SGDLS and CDR2 YYNGEE. The junction had 7 bases not matched to a gene; V was cut back by 3 bases and J by 11 bases. The CDR3 extends over 12 amino acids. The CDR3 spells CASSEGTADYTF. CDR3 in DNA: TGTGCCAGCAGCGAAGGGACAGCCGATTACACCTTC.

This clone was seen many times. The V and J genes are TRBV29-1 and TRBJ1-1; D not certain. The CDR3 runs 10 residues. The germline V and J ends were trimmed by 3 bases and 5 bases, with 4 bases remaining between them. Germline V gives CDR1 SQVTM, CDR2 ANQGSEA. The CDR3: CSVDRTEAFF. The CDR3 coding sequence is TGCAGCGTTGACAGAACTGAAGCTTTCTTT.

This clone showed up just a few times. The V call is TRBV27, the J call TRBJ2-7; perhaps TRBD2 as D (6 bases). CDR3 length: 15 residues. The germline gives CDR1 MNHEY, CDR2 SMNVEV (reference sequence). Trimming removed 2 bases at V and 3 bases at J, with 14 bases between. The CDR3 bases are TGTGCCAGCAGTTTAAAGTCCCGGGACTTCTACGAGCAGTACTTC. Residues: CASSLKSRDFYEQYF.

The V gene is TRBV7-9, the J gene TRBJ2-3, with unresolved D. Deletions cut 2 bases from V and 2 bases from J, with 5 bases between. This CDR3 region has 13 residues. Germline CDR1 reads SEHNR; CDR2 reads FQNEAQ (reference sequence). CDR3 in amino acids: CASSLSFTDTQYF. In DNA, the CDR3 is TGTGCCAGCAGCTTATCCTTCACAGATACGCAGTATTTT.

The gene calls are TRBV19 and TRBJ1-1; D gene unclear. Germline V gene lookup returns CDR1 LNHDA and CDR2 SQIVND (reference sequence). Trimming took off 6 bases at V and 6 bases at J, with 17 bases between the two ends. This CDR3 is built from 14 residues. The CDR3 spells CASSLTAGRAEAFF. The CDR3 DNA is TGTGCCAGTAGCCTAACGGCTGGGAGGGCTGAAGCTTTCTTT.

In nucleotides, the CDR3 is TGTGCCAGCAGTGCAGCTTTCGGGGGCACTGAAGCTTTCTTT. Protein sequence: CASSAAFGGTEAFF. The gene calls are TRBV6-4 and TRBJ1-1; D is perhaps TRBD1 (5 bases). V shed 4 bases and J shed 4 bases, with 13 bases lying between them. The germline CDR1 and CDR2 sequences are MRHNA and SNTAGT. This CDR3 spans 14 amino acids.

V usage is TRBV5-1 and J usage is TRBJ1-3, with D unclear. V was cut by 0 bases and J by 0 bases, with 16 bases left in between. The CDR3 contains 18 residues. Germline loops: CDR1 SGHRS, CDR2 YFSETQ. CDR3 sequence: CASSLAQAPTLSGNTIYF. CDR3 nucleotides: TGCGCCAGCAGCTTGGCCCAGGCCCCTACTCTCTCTGGAAACACCATATATTTT.

The CDR3 DNA reads TGCGCCAGCAGCATATACAATGAGCAGTTCTTC. It translates to CASSIYNEQFF. The gene calls are TRBV4-1 and TRBJ2-1; D ambiguous. This CDR3 is built from 11 residues. Germline-derived CDR1 and CDR2 are MGHRA and YSYEKL. Trimming took 5 bases from V and 4 from J, leaving 3 bases between them.

In its sample, this clone was seen a few times. The rearrangement uses TRBV9 and TRBJ2-7; 9 nucleotides line up with TRBD1. Trimming removed 2 bases from V and 5 bases from J; junction bases left unmatched: 5. CDR1 and CDR2 (germline): SGDLS, YYNGEE. The CDR3 is 14 residues long. The CDR3 spells CASSVGTGPHEQYF. The CDR3 nucleotides read TGTGCCAGCAGCGTCGGGACAGGGCCCCACGAGCAGTACTTC.

The chain combines TRBV5-4 with TRBJ2-1; 15 bases align to TRBD2. Germline values: CDR1 SGHNT, CDR2 YYREEE (reference sequence). The CDR3 totals 17 residues. The V and J ends lost 3 bases and 2 bases, in that order; junction bases with no gene match: 3. CDR3 sequence (DNA): TGTGCCAGCAGCTCGGGACTAGCGGGGGGACCCTACAATGAGCAGTTCTTC. Its translation is CASSSGLAGGPYNEQFF. Using reference TRBV5-4 and TRBJ2-1 for the parts outside the CDR3, the full variable domain is ETGVTQSPTHLIKTRGQQVTLRCSSQSGHNTVSWYQQALGQGPQFIFQYYREEENGRGNFPPRFSGLQFPNYSSELNVNALELDDSALYLCASSSGLAGGPYNEQFFGPGTRLTVL.

The chain links TRBV7-3 to TRBJ1-5; no definite D call. The length of the CDR3 is 14 residues. V lost 5 bases and J lost 2, with 10 bases in between. Germline CDR1 is SGHTA and CDR2 is FQGTGA. The DNA of the CDR3 is TGTGCCAGCAGCCCAGGTTTCGGCAATCAGCCCCAGCATTTT. Translated, it gives CASSPGFGNQPQHF.

V usage is TRBV5-1 and J usage is TRBJ2-3; 8 bases map to TRBD2. The CDR3 extends over 16 amino acids. V was clipped by 0 bases and J by 5 bases; unmatched bases: 8. CDR1 SGHRS and CDR2 YFSETQ come from the germline V gene. The CDR3 DNA reads as TGCGCCAGCAGCTTGGAGGTTAGCGGGGTTGGAGATACGCAGTATTTT. Residues: CASSLEVSGVGDTQYF.

The V gene is TRBV19, the J gene TRBJ1-4; tentatively, D is TRBD1 (6 bases). Trimming took off 4 bases at V and 3 bases at J, with 15 bases between the two ends. The CDR3 spans 16 residues. Germline V lookup: CDR1 LNHDA, CDR2 SQIVND (reference sequence). CDR3 protein: CASSNEQGFANEKLFF. As DNA, the CDR3 is TGTGCCAGTAGTAATGAACAGGGTTTCGCTAATGAAAAACTGTTTTTT.

The rearrangement joins TRBV2 to TRBJ2-1; 11 nucleotides line up with TRBD2. J gave up 10 bases and V 9 bases, and 11 bases lay outside the gene matches. The CDR3 extends over 14 amino acids. Looked up from germline, CDR1 is SNHLY and CDR2 is FYNNEI. Here the CDR3 reads CASGTSGSLSEQFF. The CDR3 DNA reads as TGTGCCAGTGGCACTAGCGGGAGTCTGTCGGAGCAGTTCTTC. The entire variable domain, with the rest obtained from reference TRBV2 and TRBJ2-1, is as follows: EPEVTQTPSHQVTQMGQEVILRCVPISNHLYFYWYRQILGQKVEFLVSFYNNEISEKSEIFDDQFSVERPDGSNFTLKIRSTKLEDSAMYFCASGTSGSLSEQFFGPGTRLTVL.

The chain couples TRBV5-1 to TRBJ1-1, with D tentatively TRBD1 (5 bases). The CDR3 totals 13 residues. V dropped 0 bases and J dropped 8 bases, with 11 bases sitting between them. CDR1 is SGHRS and CDR2 is YFSETQ in the germline V gene. Here the CDR3 DNA reads TGCGCCAGCAGCTTGGAGGCAGGGAGGGAAGCTTTCTTT. Translating gives CASSLEAGREAFF. The variable domain in full, completed from reference TRBV5-1 and TRBJ1-1, reads KAGVTQTPRYLIKTRGQQVTLSCSPISGHRSVSWYQQTPGQGLQFLFEYFSETQRNKGNFPGRFSGRQFSNSRSEMNVSTLELGDSALYLCASSLEAGREAFFGQGTRLTVV.

There are a few counts of this clone. The genes are TRBV15 and TRBJ2-7, with 8 nucleotides matching TRBD2. This CDR3 has 13 residues. CDR1 and CDR2 from the germline V gene are LNHNV and YYDKDF (reference sequence). V was clipped by 6 bases and J by 5 bases; unmatched bases: 6. CDR3 bases: TGTGCCACCAGAATAGCGGGAACGGACGAGCAGTACTTC. Its protein product is CATRIAGTDEQYF.